The T cell receptor beta chain described here comes from a study of OX40 agonist ivuxolimab in advanced cancers. Across the whole study: Partial responses were achieved by three patients, one with hepatocellular carcinoma and two with cutaneous melanoma.

The study, taken as a whole, reports: Researchers report that CD8+ T cells had, on average, more expanded clones than CD4+. At 0.1 to 3.0 mg/kg and by week 6, CD4+ and CD8+ T cells in the blood had expanded clonally.

In germline, CDR1 is GTSNPN, CDR2 SVGIG (reference sequence). The ends were cut back, 4 bases at V and 8 bases at J, with 11 bases in the middle. CDR3 length: 12 residues. Clones were read by immunoSEQ multiplex PCR, and TCRdb kept only the in-frame ones, dropping some. The profile shows around 30,000 clones, about 74% of them singletons. By share, this clone ranks as medium-sized (0.01 to 0.1%). Its antigen is undetermined. V gene TRBV30 combines with J gene TRBJ2-2; D not certain. The sample consisted of CD4+ or CD8+ T cells sorted from blood, taken in a trial of the OX40 agonist ivuxolimab. This receptor was identified in an adult with an advanced solid tumor such as melanoma, head and neck, liver or kidney cancer. CDR3 amino acids: CAWTLDRGELFF. The CDR3 DNA follows: TGTGCCTGGACCCTGGATAGGGGGGAGCTGTTTTTT.